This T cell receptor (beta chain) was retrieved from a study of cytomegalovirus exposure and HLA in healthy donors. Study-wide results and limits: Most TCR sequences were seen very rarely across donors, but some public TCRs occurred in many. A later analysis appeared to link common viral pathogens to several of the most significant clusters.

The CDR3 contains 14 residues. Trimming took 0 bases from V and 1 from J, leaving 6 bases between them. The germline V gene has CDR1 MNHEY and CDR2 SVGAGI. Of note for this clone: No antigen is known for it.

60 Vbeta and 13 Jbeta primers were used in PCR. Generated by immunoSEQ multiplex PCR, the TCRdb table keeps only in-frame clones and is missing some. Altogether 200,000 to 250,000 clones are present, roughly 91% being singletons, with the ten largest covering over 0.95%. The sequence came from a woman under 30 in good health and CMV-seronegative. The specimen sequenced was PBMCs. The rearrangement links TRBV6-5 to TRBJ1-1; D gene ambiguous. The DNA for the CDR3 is TGTGCCAGCAGTTACTCTAGACAGAACACTGAAGCTTTCTTT. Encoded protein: CASSYSRQNTEAFF.